This T cell receptor beta chain originates from a study of vaccination and CD4 T cells after COVID-19. Turning to the study itself: Six males and four females, two of them Hispanic, were enrolled as convalescents. Study outcomes and limitations: Spike mono-reactivity marked 304 of 307 vaccine-specific clones in convalescent patients.

Of note for this clonotype: Its antigen is currently unknown.

Sequenced with the Oncomine TCR Beta short-read assay was DNA taken from cultured CD4+ T cells. TCRdb independently ran MiXCR on the PCR reads; one entry per CDR3 protein. The sample carries about 16,000 distinct CDR3 sequences, approximately 77% recorded once. The CDR3 is 19 residues long. Specified treatment: approximately 9-day PBMC culture with coronavirus spike peptide pools or control peptides (ViraFEST assay). Healthy recipients of vaccination lacked prior SARS-CoV-2 infection, as evidenced by negative nucleocapsid antibodies both before and after vaccination. Peptide pools at 10 ug/ml and IL-2 at around 10 IU/ml were added to cultures of 1.5 million to 2 million PBMCs per well.

The material was CD4+ T cells from blood, cultured in vitro, obtained after SARS-CoV-2 vaccination. This receptor was identified in a human donor who received a COVID-19 vaccine. The chain carries TRBV21-1 and TRBJ2-6; the listed D gene, TRBD2, was not tested against the DNA. TRBV21-1 is marked as a pseudogene. CDR3 DNA sequence: TGTGCCAGCAGCACCGGGACTAGCGGGGGGCATTCTGGGGCCAACGTCCTGACTTTC. This codes for CASSTGTSGGHSGANVLTF.